The 18 T cell receptor beta chains below all came from one sample that was sequenced in a study of blood T cell repertoires in COVID-19. The method was immunoSEQ multiplex PCR; TCRdb's version includes in-frame clones alone and lacks a portion of them. In the table there are 150,000 to 200,000 clones, just under 85% of which are singletons. The sequencing sample was made of peripheral blood. The receptors stem from a man between 60 and 75 years old with COVID-19, enrolled during active disease.

This chain uses TRBV6-5 with TRBJ2-7; TRBD1 aligns across 9 bases. Losses at the gene ends were 6 bases for V and 4 bases for J; bases not matched to a gene: 4. Germline V gives CDR1 MNHEY, CDR2 SVGAGI. This CDR3 has 13 amino acids. CDR3 residues: CASSGTGLYEQYF. The CDR3 bases are TGTGCCAGCAGCGGGACAGGGTTATACGAGCAGTACTTC.

The CDR3 loop reads CASSQPPREKLFF. As DNA, the CDR3 is TGTGCCAGCAGCCAACCTCCGCGGGAAAAACTGTTTTTT. This chain links TRBV11-1 with TRBJ1-4; D is unclear. The CDR3 runs to 13 residues. Trimming removed 5 bases at V and 8 bases at J, with 12 bases between. Looked up from germline, CDR1 is SGHAT and CDR2 is FQDESV (reference sequence).

This chain joins TRBV5-4 and TRBJ1-2; weak D call: TRBD1 (5 bases). Trimming took 0 bases from V and 4 from J, leaving 16 bases between them. CDR1 and CDR2 (germline): SGHNT, YYREEE (reference sequence). The CDR3 extends over 16 amino acids. CDR3 sequence (DNA): TGTGCCAGCAGCTTGGGAATAACCGGGACTTCCTATGGCTACACCTTC. Its protein is CASSLGITGTSYGYTF.

DNA of the CDR3: TGTGCCAGCAGTTACAGGGGGCAGCCCTACGAGCAGTACTTC. This gives the protein CASSYRGQPYEQYF. V gene TRBV6-6 combines with J gene TRBJ2-7; 7 bases are shared with TRBD1. Germline CDR1 and CDR2: MNHNY and SVGAGI (reference sequence). The trim removed 2 bases at V and 2 bases at J, leaving 3 bases unmatched. This CDR3 is 14 amino acids long.

This clone was observed a single time. V is TRBV2 and J is TRBJ1-2; 8 bases are a match to TRBD1. Germline CDR1 and CDR2: SNHLY and FYNNEI. The CDR3 covers 13 residues. V was pared by 4 bases and J by 7 bases, with 5 bases of the junction left unmatched. The CDR3 nucleotides are TGTGCCAGCAGTGTTCAGGGGGCGGGTGGCTACACCTTC. Protein sequence: CASSVQGAGGYTF.

There are many counts of this clone. The gene calls are TRBV4-3 and TRBJ1-6; unclear D gene. From germline, CDR1 is LGHNA and CDR2 YSLEER. CDR3 length equals 14 residues. The germline V and J ends were trimmed by 3 bases and 8 bases, with 11 bases remaining between them. The CDR3 spells CASSQESDYSPLHF. In nucleotides, the CDR3 is TGCGCCAGCAGCCAGGAATCGGACTATTCACCCCTCCACTTT.

The chain couples TRBV2 to TRBJ1-2; D uncertain. This CDR3 has 12 amino acids. V gave up 7 bases and J gave up 8 bases, with 14 bases separating them. CDR1 is SNHLY, CDR2 FYNNEI, per germline. As DNA, the CDR3 is TGTGCCAGCACCCTTATCCGGGAAGGCTACACCTTC. Its translation is CASTLIREGYTF.

The rearrangement joins TRBV28 to TRBJ1-2; 10 bases align to TRBD1. V shed 9 bases, J shed 8 bases, and the junction held 6 bases outside the gene matches. Germline V CDR1 and CDR2: MDHEN, SYDVKM. The CDR3 sequence is 12 residues long. In nucleotides, the CDR3 is TGTGCCAGTGGAGACAGGGGGCTAGGCTACACCTTC. It specifies CASGDRGLGYTF.

As to this clone: The sample contains more than one DNA sequence encoding this CDR3. The J gene is TRBJ2-7, the V gene TRBV12-3 or TRBV12-4; the D is unclear. V was shortened by 2 bases and J by 0 bases, with 5 bases between the two germline ends. CDR3 length: 13 amino acids. In DNA form, the CDR3 reads TGTGCCAGCAGTTTATCCCTCTCCTACGAGCAGTACTTC. This codes for CASSLSLSYEQYF.

The chain couples TRBV24-1 to TRBJ2-1, with TRBD1 identical over 10 bases. Germline V gives CDR1 KGHDR, CDR2 SFDVKD. J was trimmed by 6 bases and V by 5 bases; bases with no gene match: 12. The CDR3 is 17 residues long. CDR3 amino acids: CATSVSRDRGRTNEQFF. The CDR3 DNA is TGTGCCACCAGTGTTTCCCGGGACAGGGGTCGTACCAATGAGCAGTTCTTC.

The CDR3 spells CASSSSRVRGAGGNTIYF. For the CDR3, the DNA is TGTGCCAGCAGCTCGTCGAGAGTGCGGGGGGCGGGCGGAAACACCATATATTTT. This chain uses TRBV7-8 with TRBJ1-3, with a possible D match to TRBD1 (6 bases). Germline CDR1 is SGHVS and CDR2 is FQNEAQ. Trimming shortened V by 4 bases and J by 4 bases, and 23 bases separated the two germline ends. The CDR3 length is 18 residues.

In DNA, the CDR3 is TGTGCCAGCAGCCCCTCCAGGGCGGGAAGCACAGATACGCAGTATTTT. It encodes CASSPSRAGSTDTQYF. This sequence joins TRBV7-6 and TRBJ2-3; D is perhaps TRBD2 (6 bases). Deletions cut 5 bases from V and 0 bases from J, with 15 bases between. The CDR3 is 16 residues long. Germline values: CDR1 SGHVS, CDR2 FNYEAQ. Using reference TRBV7-6 and TRBJ2-3 for the parts outside the CDR3, the full variable domain is GAGVSQSPRYKVTKRGQDVALRCDPISGHVSLYWYRQALGQGPEFLTYFNYEAQQDKSGLPNDRFSAERPEGSISTLTIQRTEQRDSAMYRCASSPSRAGSTDTQYFGPGTRLTVL.

J is TRBJ2-3 and V is TRBV4-1; the match to TRBD2 covers 8 bases. The CDR3 totals 17 residues. Germline lookup yields CDR1 MGHRA and CDR2 YSYEKL. Unmatched junction bases numbered 7, after V lost 0 bases and J lost 2 bases. This chain's CDR3 is CASSQEVLAGYTDTQYF. The CDR3 nucleotides read TGCGCCAGCAGCCAAGAGGTTCTAGCGGGCTACACAGATACGCAGTATTTT.

This clone was seen only a few times. The rearrangement uses TRBV30 and TRBJ2-7; 8 positions agree with TRBD2. Trimming cost V 2 bases and J 7 bases; bases outside gene matches: 13. Germline CDR1 reads GTSNPN; CDR2 reads SVGIG (reference sequence). The CDR3 covers 15 residues. The CDR3 coding sequence is TGTGCCTGGAGTACGGGGGGGGGCCCCTTGGGGGAGCAGTACTTC. Translating gives CAWSTGGGPLGEQYF. Supplemented by reference TRBV30 and TRBJ2-7, the full variable domain reads SQTIHQWPATLVQPVGSPLSLECTVEGTSNPNLYWYRQAAGRGLQLLFYSVGIGQISSEVPQNLSASRPQDRQFILSSKKLLLSDSGFYLCAWSTGGGPLGEQYFGPGTRLTVT.

This sequence joins TRBV29-1 and TRBJ1-1; no firm D call. This CDR3 region has 12 residues. CDR1 and CDR2 from the germline V gene are SQVTM and ANQGSEA. With 7 bases removed from V and 5 bases from J, the gap between germline ends came to 14 bases. CDR3 sequence: CSENPGFTEAFF. DNA of the CDR3: TGCAGCGAGAACCCGGGTTTTACTGAAGCTTTCTTT.

This chain links TRBV2 with TRBJ1-1; possible D gene TRBD1, 5 bases. V was shortened by 6 bases and J by 4 bases, with 18 bases between the two germline ends. CDR3 length equals 15 residues. Germline V CDR1 and CDR2: SNHLY, FYNNEI. This CDR3 reads CASRAQEIDGTEAFF. In DNA form, the CDR3 reads TGTGCCAGCAGGGCACAGGAAATAGACGGCACTGAAGCTTTCTTT. Variable domain in full (rest from reference TRBV2 and TRBJ1-1): EPEVTQTPSHQVTQMGQEVILRCVPISNHLYFYWYRQILGQKVEFLVSFYNNEISEKSEIFDDQFSVERPDGSNFTLKIRSTKLEDSAMYFCASRAQEIDGTEAFFGQGTRLTVV.

The chain's CDR3 is CASSYRQKAFF. CDR3 bases: TGTGCCAGCAGTTACAGACAGAAAGCTTTCTTT. V is TRBV27 and J is TRBJ1-1, with D possibly TRBD1 on 5 matching bases. The CDR3 covers 11 residues. Germline loops: CDR1 MNHEY, CDR2 SMNVEV (reference sequence). Trimming left V 4 bases short and J 9 bases short, with 9 bases between.

V is TRBV5-1 and J is TRBJ1-1; 8 nucleotides match TRBD1. J gave up 3 bases and V 4 bases, and 5 bases lay outside the gene matches. The V gene's germline CDR1 is SGHRS and CDR2 YFSETQ. The CDR3 runs to 14 residues. The CDR3 DNA is TGCGCCAGCAGCCCAGGACAGGGAGACACTGAAGCTTTCTTT. Amino acids: CASSPGQGDTEAFF.